This T cell receptor (beta chain) was sequenced for a study of blood T cell repertoires in COVID-19. Whole-study context: Some COVID-19 samples were acute and others convalescent; all came from the United States, Italy and Spain.

Original processing methods: Estimated nucleated cell counts came from reference gene primer amplification. TCRdb's table, derived via immunoSEQ multiplex PCR, lists solely in-frame clones and lacks some. V and J calls and clone size are given by that table; D and trimming were obtained from the DNA. The data contain 300,000 to 450,000 clones, roughly 80% of them singletons. This sequence originates from a human donor with acute or convalescent COVID-19. The donor label of this sample is uncertain. Sequenced input: peripheral blood.

The CDR3 loop is CASSLGAMGMNTEAFF. For the CDR3, the DNA is TGTGCCAGCAGTTTAGGGGCGATGGGGATGAACACTGAAGCTTTCTTT. This sequence joins TRBV28 and TRBJ1-1, with D tentatively TRBD1 (5 bases). V was clipped by 2 bases and J by 0 bases, with 13 bases between them. Looked up from germline, CDR1 is MDHEN and CDR2 is SYDVKM. This CDR3 has 16 amino acids.